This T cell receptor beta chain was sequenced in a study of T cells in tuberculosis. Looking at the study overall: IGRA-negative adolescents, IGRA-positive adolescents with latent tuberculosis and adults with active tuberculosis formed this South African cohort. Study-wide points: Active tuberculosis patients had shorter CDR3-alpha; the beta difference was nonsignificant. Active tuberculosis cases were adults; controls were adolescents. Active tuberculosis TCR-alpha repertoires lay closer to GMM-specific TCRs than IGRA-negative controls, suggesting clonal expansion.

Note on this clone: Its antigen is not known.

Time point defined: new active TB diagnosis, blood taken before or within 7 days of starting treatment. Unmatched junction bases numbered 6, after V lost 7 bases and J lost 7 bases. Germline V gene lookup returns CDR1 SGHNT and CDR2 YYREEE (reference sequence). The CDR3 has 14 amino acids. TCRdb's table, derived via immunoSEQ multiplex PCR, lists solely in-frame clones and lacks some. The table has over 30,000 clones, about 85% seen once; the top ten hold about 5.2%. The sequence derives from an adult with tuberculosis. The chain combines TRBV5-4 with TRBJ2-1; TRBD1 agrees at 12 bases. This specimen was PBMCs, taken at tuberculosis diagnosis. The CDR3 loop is CASLGDRGQNEQFF. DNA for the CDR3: TGTGCCAGCCTGGGGGACAGGGGGCAAAATGAGCAGTTCTTC.